In this sample, the clone carrying this TCR beta chain turned up many times. Its antigen is unidentified. Preparation of the TCRbeta library was carried out with unique molecular identifiers. TCRdb fed the PCR reads into MiXCR, producing one record per CDR3 protein. The data show roughly 240,000 distinct CDR3 sequences, 6.5% to 10% seen once. This record belongs to a study of T-cell reconstitution after alpha-beta-depleted transplantation in children. Study-level results: It was reported that alpha-beta T cells came from several hundred expanded graft clones (about two months after transplant). The high TCRbeta diversity at day 60 in some patients came from surviving recipient T cells and thymic progenitors. T-cell counts and diversity were attributed mostly to newly produced T cells one year after transplant.

Germline CDR1 is KGHDR and CDR2 is SFDVKD. V was cut by 2 bases and J by 3 bases, with 15 bases left in between. This CDR3 comprises 16 residues. Sequenced here: PBMCs, mostly from graft donor cells, sampled 180 days after TCRalphabeta/CD19-depleted stem cell transplant. The TCR comes from a male patient between 5 and 17 years old who had a stem cell transplant for acute lymphoblastic leukemia, so the T cells may come from the graft donor. V and J are TRBV24-1 and TRBJ1-2; perhaps TRBD1 as D (6 bases). CDR3 protein: CATSDSTRTGYYGYTF. The CDR3 DNA is TGTGCCACCAGTGATTCTACCCGAACAGGGTACTATGGCTACACCTTC.